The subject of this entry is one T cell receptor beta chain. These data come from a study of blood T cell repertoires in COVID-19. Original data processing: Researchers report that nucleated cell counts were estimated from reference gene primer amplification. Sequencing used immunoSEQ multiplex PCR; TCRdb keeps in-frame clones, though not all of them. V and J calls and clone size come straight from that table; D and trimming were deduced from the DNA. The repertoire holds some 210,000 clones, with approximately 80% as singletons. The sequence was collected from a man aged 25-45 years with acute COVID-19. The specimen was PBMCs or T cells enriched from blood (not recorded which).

CDR3 nucleotides: TGCGCCAGCAGCCAAGGACTTTACACCGGGGAGCTGTTTTTT. This encodes CASSQGLYTGELFF. The chain joins TRBV4-1 to TRBJ2-2, with D unresolved. CDR1 is MGHRA, CDR2 YSYEKL, per germline. V lost 1 base and J 3 bases, leaving 6 bases between the germline ends. The CDR3 sequence is 14 residues long.